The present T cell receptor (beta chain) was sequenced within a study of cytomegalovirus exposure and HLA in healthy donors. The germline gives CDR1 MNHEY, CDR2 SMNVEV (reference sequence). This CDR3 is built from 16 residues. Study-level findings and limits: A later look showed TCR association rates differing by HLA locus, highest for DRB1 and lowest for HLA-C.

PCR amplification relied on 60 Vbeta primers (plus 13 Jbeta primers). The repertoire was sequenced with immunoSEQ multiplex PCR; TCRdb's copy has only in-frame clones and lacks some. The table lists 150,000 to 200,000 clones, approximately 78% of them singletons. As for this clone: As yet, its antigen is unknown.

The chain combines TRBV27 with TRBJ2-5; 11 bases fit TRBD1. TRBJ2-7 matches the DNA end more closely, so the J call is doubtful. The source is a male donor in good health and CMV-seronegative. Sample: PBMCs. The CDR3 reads CASSSGQGAYHYEQYF. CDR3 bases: TGTGCCAGCAGTTCCGGACAGGGGGCATACCACTACGAGCAGTACTTC.